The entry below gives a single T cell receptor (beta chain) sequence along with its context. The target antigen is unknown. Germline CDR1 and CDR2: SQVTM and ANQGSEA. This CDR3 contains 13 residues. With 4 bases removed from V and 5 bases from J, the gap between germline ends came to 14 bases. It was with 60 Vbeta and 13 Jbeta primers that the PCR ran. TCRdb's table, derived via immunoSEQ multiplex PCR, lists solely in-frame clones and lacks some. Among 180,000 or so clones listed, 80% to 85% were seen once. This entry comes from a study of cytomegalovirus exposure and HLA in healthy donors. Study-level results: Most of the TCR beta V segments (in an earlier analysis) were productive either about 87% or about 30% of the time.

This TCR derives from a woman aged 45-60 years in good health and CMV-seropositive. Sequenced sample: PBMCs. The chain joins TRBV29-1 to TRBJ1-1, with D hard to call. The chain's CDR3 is CSVALRVETEAFF. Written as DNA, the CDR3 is TGCAGCGTTGCTCTCCGAGTAGAGACTGAAGCTTTCTTT.